The rows below give T cell receptor beta chains drawn from one sample of a study of CD8 T cells in Susac syndrome. TCRdb fed the immunoSEQ multiplex PCR reads into MiXCR, producing one record per CDR3 protein. The sample includes approximately 150,000 distinct CDR3 sequences, roughly 80% of them seen just once. The sample was CD8+ T cells from PBMCs. These TCRs come from a human donor with multiple sclerosis. The CDR3 runs from the conserved cysteine through the conserved F or W.

TRBV4-1	TRBJ2-1	CASSQVGTSINNEQFF
TRBV2	TRBJ1-5	CASSEFPGLGNQPQHF
TRBV9	TRBJ2-3	CASSGWGTSTDTQYF
TRBV4-2	TRBJ2-1	CASSQLLSVEQFF
TRBV6-5	TRBJ1-1	CASRGQGDTEAFF
TRBV24-1	TRBJ2-1	CATSEYNEQFF
TRBV2	TRBJ2-2	CASSTFRATGGRTGELFF
TRBV29-1	TRBJ2-3	CSVVPSPDTQYF
TRBV19	TRBJ2-1	CASSIGANEQFF
TRBV5-1	TRBJ2-1	CASSPVGLYNEQFF
TRBV27	TRBJ2-1	CASGLSSGYEQFF
TRBV9	TRBJ2-3	CASSAEGSTDTQYF
TRBV18	TRBJ1-4	CASSPWGGLEKLFF
TRBV24-1	TRBJ2-1	CATSDLKYGEQFF